This T cell receptor beta chain comes out of a study of T cells after yellow fever vaccination. Across the study: Low-cell-number fractions were prepared with SMART-Seq v4 Ultra Low Input.

The germline CDR1 and CDR2 sequences are SGHTA and FQGTGA. The CDR3 has 14 residues. Germline trimming cut 4 bases from V and 4 bases from J; bases unmatched to any gene: 5. Template switching by 5'RACE produced TCR cDNA, adding a universal primer site and UMIs. TCRdb re-analysed the 5' RACE reads in MiXCR, keeping a single row per CDR3 protein. The sample shows more than 95,000 distinct CDR3 sequences, 8% to 10% of them seen only once. The clonotype originates from a man aged 18 to 30 who received the YFV17D yellow fever vaccine. This sequence joins TRBV7-3 and TRBJ1-2; 8 bases agree with TRBD1. This specimen was CD8+ T cells sorted from PBMCs, taken on the day of the yellow fever booster vaccination. CDR3 sequence: CASSSTGAGYGYTF. CDR3 in DNA: TGTGCCAGCAGCTCGACAGGGGCCGGCTATGGCTACACCTTC.